This T cell receptor beta chain was retrieved from a study of T cell repertoires in cytomegalovirus infection. Findings and limits, study-wide: HLA-C-restricted CMV clonotypes gave the most frequent clonotype in two of eight donors.

This clonotype occurred once. The target antigen is unknown. This likely comes from a read error, as the CDR3 has no conserved phenylalanine or tryptophan at its end. TCRdb redid the calling of the reads with MiXCR, one entry per CDR3 protein. The data show 90,000 to 110,000 distinct CDR3 sequences, 25% to 30% seen once. This material consisted of CD8+ T cells from cultured PBMCs, taken from culture after CMV antigen stimulation. The clonotype was recovered from a human donor in good health (CMV status not recorded). Some clones in this sample may be carry-over from other donors' samples.

Written as DNA, the CDR3 is TGTGCCAGCAGCTCCGGGAGCTATGGCTACACCCTC. Protein product: CASSSGSYGYTL. The V gene is TRBV11-2, the J gene TRBJ1-2, with unresolved D. Trimming pared 4 bases from V and 4 bases from J, leaving 7 bases between. The germline V gene encodes CDR1 SGHAT and CDR2 FQNNGV. The CDR3 length is 12 residues.